This T cell receptor beta chain was profiled in a study of beta chain features in type 1 diabetes. Study-wide background: The study found patients and healthy donors alike in age, gender and cell yields.

This clone came up a few times. Its antigen remains unidentified. Regarding the study as a whole: A moderate, significant TCRB CDR3 shortening appeared in type 1 diabetes across four CD4+ subsets.

What was sequenced were expressed TCRB transcripts, since all of the isolated RNA had been reverse transcribed. Profiled with immunoSEQ multiplex PCR; TCRdb holds only in-frame clones, not every one. The sample has fewer than 450,000 clones; approximately 12% are singletons. This CDR3 is 14 amino acids long. Per germline, CDR1 MNHNY and CDR2 SVGAGI (reference sequence). The V end was cut by 2 bases, the J end by 7 bases, with 12 bases between. This chain joins TRBV6-6 and TRBJ1-5; D not resolved. The clonotype originates from a woman between 18 and 29 years old with type 1 diabetes. Sequenced input: naive CD4+ T cells from blood. CDR3 residues: CASSYVGNNQPQHF. The CDR3 coding sequence is TGTGCCAGCAGTTACGTCGGGAACAACCAGCCCCAGCATTTT.